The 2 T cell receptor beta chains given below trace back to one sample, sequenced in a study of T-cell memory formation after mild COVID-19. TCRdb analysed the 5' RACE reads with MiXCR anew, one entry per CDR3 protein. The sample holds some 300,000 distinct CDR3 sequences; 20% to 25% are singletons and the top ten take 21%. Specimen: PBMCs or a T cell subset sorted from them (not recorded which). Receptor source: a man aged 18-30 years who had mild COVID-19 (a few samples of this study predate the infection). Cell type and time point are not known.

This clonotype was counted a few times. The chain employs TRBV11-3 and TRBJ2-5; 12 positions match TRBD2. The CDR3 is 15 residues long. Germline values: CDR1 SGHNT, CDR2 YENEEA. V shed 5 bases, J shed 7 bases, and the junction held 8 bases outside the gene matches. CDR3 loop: CASSRWTSGVVTQYF. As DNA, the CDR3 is TGTGCCAGCAGCCGTTGGACTAGCGGGGTTGTGACCCAGTACTTC.

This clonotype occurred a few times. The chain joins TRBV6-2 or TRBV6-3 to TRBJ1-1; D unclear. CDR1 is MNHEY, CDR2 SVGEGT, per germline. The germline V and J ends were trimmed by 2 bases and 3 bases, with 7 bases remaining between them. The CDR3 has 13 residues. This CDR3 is CASSYRHYTEAFF. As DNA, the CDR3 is TGTGCCAGCAGTTACCGCCATTACACTGAAGCTTTCTTT.